This T cell receptor (beta chain) derives from a study of blood T cell repertoires in COVID-19. On the study more broadly: Samples of COVID-19 (acute and convalescent) were obtained from the United States, Italy and Spain. In each case, the material was cDNA or gDNA derived from T cells, B-cell-depleted T cells, or PBMCs.

Germline V lookup: CDR1 KGHDR, CDR2 SFDVKD. Trimming cost V 3 bases and J 1 base, with 13 bases left between them. The CDR3 loop spans 16 amino acids. Clones were read by immunoSEQ multiplex PCR, and TCRdb kept only the in-frame ones, dropping some. Of fewer than 350,000 clones detected, 90% appear once; the ten largest clones hold about 7%. In Seattle, patients joined the study during active infection and were tracked longitudinally. Specimen: peripheral blood. This TCR came from a woman aged 25 to 45 with COVID-19, enrolled during active disease. The chain employs TRBV24-1 and TRBJ2-3; the D gene is possibly TRBD2 (8 bases). The CDR3 here is CATSDTSGQGTDTQYF. As DNA, the CDR3 is TGTGCCACCAGTGATACTAGCGGACAGGGCACAGATACGCAGTATTTT.